The 30 T cell receptor beta chains below come from one sample, sequenced in a study of breast tumors, draining lymph nodes, adjacent tissues. The lymph nodes were axillary draining lymph nodes from breast cancer patients. TCRdb redid the calling of the multiplex PCR reads with MiXCR, one entry per CDR3 protein. The sample carries fewer than 200,000 distinct CDR3 sequences, about 30% recorded once. Sequencing was done on a sample of axillary lymph node tissue. The receptors were gathered from a female donor with breast cancer. Some clones in this sample may be carry-over from other donors' samples.

Turning to this clonotype: The conserved phenylalanine or tryptophan is not found at the CDR3 terminus, so this likely reflects a read error. This chain uses TRBV2 with TRBJ2-5; no definite D call. Trimming removed 7 bases at V and 0 bases at J, with 9 bases between. Germline V CDR1 and CDR2: SNHLY, FYNNEI. CDR3 length: 13 residues. The CDR3 region has the DNA TGTGCCAGCAATGTTAGGTACCAAGAGACCCAGTACTCC. It is translated as CASNVRYQETQYS.

This clonotype came up a few times. V is TRBV19 and J is TRBJ1-1; D perhaps matches TRBD1 (5 bases). V lost 3 bases to trimming and J lost 0 bases, with 11 bases between them. Germline V CDR1 and CDR2: LNHDA, SQIVND (reference sequence). The CDR3 length is 15 residues. The CDR3 sequence is CASSMGGVMNTEAFF. The CDR3 bases are TGTGCCAGTAGTATGGGGGGGGTCATGAACACTGAAGCTTTCTTT.

This rearrangement joins TRBV7-2 to TRBJ2-1, with 7 bases matching TRBD1. Germline V lookup: CDR1 SGHTA, CDR2 FQGNSA. The CDR3 runs to 14 residues. J lost 9 bases, V lost 0 bases, and 5 bases had no gene match. DNA of the CDR3: TGTGCCAGCAGCTTAGCGAACAGGGGTGGTGAGCAGTTCTTC. Translation: CASSLANRGGEQFF.

This clonotype occurred many times. A read error may produce the germline difference seen at one junction end. V usage is TRBV7-7 and J usage is TRBJ2-1, with D possibly being TRBD2 (5 bases). This CDR3 is built from 15 residues. The V gene's germline CDR1 is SSHAT and CDR2 FNYEAQ (reference sequence). CDR3: CASSRAVSSYNEQFF. The CDR3 DNA reads as TGTGCTAGCAGCAGAGCGGTTAGCTCCTACAATGAGCAGTTCTTC.

At least ten counts were recorded for this clonotype. The gene calls are TRBV12-3 or TRBV12-4 and TRBJ2-3; unclear D gene. The CDR3 length is 12 residues. The V end was cut by 5 bases, the J end by 4 bases, with 7 bases between. Here the CDR3 DNA reads TGTGCCAGCAGTACAACCCCAGATACGCAGTATTTT. This translates into CASSTTPDTQYF.

This clonotype has at least ten counts. V and J are TRBV11-3 and TRBJ1-2, with a tentative D call TRBD1 (5 bases). Trimming shortened V by 1 base and J by 0 bases, and 12 bases separated the two germline ends. This CDR3 spans 16 amino acids. CDR1 and CDR2 from the germline V gene are SGHNT and YENEEA. The CDR3 sequence: CASSLASTASNYGYTF. The CDR3 DNA reads TGTGCCAGCAGCTTAGCCTCGACAGCTTCTAACTATGGCTACACCTTC.

This clonotype was found many times. V is TRBV10-2 and J is TRBJ2-5; 11 bases fit TRBD2. The CDR3 has 15 amino acids. Germline V CDR1 and CDR2: WSHSY, SAAADI. V lost 4 bases to trimming and J lost 4 bases; unmatched junction nucleotides: 5. The CDR3 DNA follows: TGCGCCAGCAGTGCAATTAGCGGGGGGGGAGAGACCCAGTACTTC. Translating gives CASSAISGGGETQYF.

The table lists this clonotype with many counts. J is TRBJ1-2 and V is TRBV3-1; D not resolved. The V and J ends lost 3 bases and 0 bases respectively, with 8 bases between them. The CDR3 runs 14 residues. CDR1 and CDR2 from the germline V gene are LGHDT and YNNKEL (reference sequence). CDR3 sequence: CASSHRVSNYGYTF. The CDR3 region has the DNA TGTGCCAGCAGCCATAGAGTCTCTAACTATGGCTACACCTTC.

This clonotype was recorded at least ten times. This chain links TRBV2 with TRBJ1-3; perhaps TRBD1 as D (5 bases). Trimming shortened V by 3 bases and J by 4 bases, and 10 bases separated the two germline ends. CDR3 length: 14 residues. CDR1 and CDR2 from the germline V gene are SNHLY and FYNNEI. The CDR3 region has the DNA TGTGCCAGCAGTGACGGGGCGGGGGGAAACACCATATATTTT. Its protein is CASSDGAGGNTIYF.

In its sample, this clonotype was seen many times. The chain links TRBV9 to TRBJ1-2; D is unresolved. Germline loops: CDR1 SGDLS, CDR2 YYNGEE. The CDR3 length is 14 residues. V was cut by 0 bases and J by 3 bases, with 9 bases left in between. CDR3 coding DNA: TGTGCCAGCAGCGTAGCGACAAGGGACTATGGCTACACCTTC. Encoded protein: CASSVATRDYGYTF.

This clonotype was detected only a few times. The V gene is TRBV3-1, the J gene TRBJ2-7; the D is unclear. CDR1 LGHDT and CDR2 YNNKEL come from the germline V gene (reference sequence). CDR3 length equals 13 residues. The ends were cut back, 3 bases at V and 2 bases at J, with 8 bases in the middle. CDR3 sequence: CASSHAPPYEQYF. In DNA, the CDR3 is TGTGCCAGCAGCCACGCACCCCCCTACGAGCAGTACTTC.

The CDR3 DNA reads TGTGCCAGCAGTGCTATACCCGGGACAGAAAAACTGTTTTTT. This gives the protein CASSAIPGTEKLFF. The genes are TRBV2 and TRBJ1-4, with a possible D match to TRBD1 (6 bases). V was shortened by 4 bases and J by 8 bases, with 14 bases between the two germline ends. Germline CDR1 reads SNHLY; CDR2 reads FYNNEI. CDR3 length equals 14 residues.

CDR3 loop: CASTLDGGIDTQFF. DNA for the CDR3: TGTGCCAGCACCTTGGATGGTGGGATCGATACGCAGTTCTTC. The V call is TRBV6-5, the J call TRBJ2-1; no clear D gene. The CDR3 runs 14 residues. Germline V CDR1 and CDR2: MNHEY, SVGAGI. V was pared by 7 bases and J by 12 bases, with 22 bases between.

Ten or more counts support this clonotype. The chain joins TRBV20-1 to TRBJ2-1; 15 nucleotides align to TRBD2. The CDR3 extends over 15 amino acids. CDR1 DFQATT and CDR2 SNEGSKA come from the germline V gene (reference sequence). The V gene end was trimmed by 3 bases and the J gene end by 7 bases; junction bases not matched to a gene: 4. The CDR3 here is CSASGGLAGGNEQFF. In nucleotides, the CDR3 is TGCAGTGCTAGCGGGGGACTAGCGGGAGGTAATGAGCAGTTCTTC.

In its sample, this clonotype was seen many times. The gene calls are TRBV13 and TRBJ2-7; TRBD2 matches 10 bases. The CDR3 runs to 14 residues. The ends lost 4 bases at V and 2 bases at J; junction bases unmatched: 2. Germline V CDR1 and CDR2: PRHDT, FYEKMQ (reference sequence). In nucleotides, the CDR3 is TGTGCCAGCAGCTCTAGCGGGGGTACCTACGAGCAGTACTTC. This encodes CASSSSGGTYEQYF.

As regards this clonotype: Since no conserved phenylalanine or tryptophan closes the CDR3, a read error is the likely cause. V gene TRBV27 combines with J gene TRBJ2-7; D unresolved. V gave up 3 bases and J gave up 4 bases, with 4 bases separating them. Germline loops: CDR1 MNHEY, CDR2 SMNVEV (reference sequence). The CDR3 covers 11 residues. The CDR3 here is CASSLGYEQYY. In DNA form, the CDR3 reads TGTGCCAGCAGTTTGGGATACGAGCAGTACTAC.

This clonotype was counted a few times. J is TRBJ1-1 and V is TRBV2; 11 nucleotides match TRBD1. The germline CDR1 and CDR2 sequences are SNHLY and FYNNEI. This CDR3 contains 14 residues. With 8 bases clipped from V and 4 bases from J, the junction kept 6 bases outside the gene matches. CDR3 region: CASARGTGGTEAFF. For the CDR3, the DNA is TGTGCCAGCGCTAGGGGGACAGGGGGCACTGAAGCTTTCTTT. Variable domain in full (rest from reference TRBV2 and TRBJ1-1): EPEVTQTPSHQVTQMGQEVILRCVPISNHLYFYWYRQILGQKVEFLVSFYNNEISEKSEIFDDQFSVERPDGSNFTLKIRSTKLEDSAMYFCASARGTGGTEAFFGQGTRLTVV.

The V and J genes are TRBV7-9 and TRBJ1-1; D not certain. Between the trimmed V and J ends, which lost 5 bases and 7 bases, there was a span of 8 bases. The CDR3 contains 11 residues. Germline CDR1 is SEHNR and CDR2 is FQNEAQ (reference sequence). This CDR3 reads CASSGRYEAFF. The CDR3 coding sequence is TGTGCCAGCAGCGGACGATATGAAGCTTTCTTT.

This clonotype came up many times. This sequence joins TRBV16 and TRBJ1-5; no firm D call. Germline assignment: CDR1 KGHSY and CDR2 FQNENV. The ends were cut back, 4 bases at V and 5 bases at J, with 12 bases in the middle. This CDR3 comprises 14 residues. This CDR3 is CASSPSHRDQPQHF. CDR3 nucleotides: TGTGCCAGCAGCCCCTCTCACCGGGATCAGCCCCAGCATTTT.

In this sample, this clonotype turned up many times. At one end the junction does not follow the germline gene, possibly because of a read error. The J gene is TRBJ1-6, the V gene TRBV6-5; unclear D gene. The germline V gene encodes CDR1 MNHEY and CDR2 SVGAGI. The CDR3 extends over 16 amino acids. The CDR3 region has the DNA TGTGCCAGCAGTCACTCGACTAAACCCTATAATTCACCCCTCCACTTT. It encodes CASSHSTKPYNSPLHF.

In this sample, this clonotype turned up a few times. Just one base apart from a much larger clone, this may be a read error. The chain joins TRBV6-6 to TRBJ1-5, with unresolved D. This CDR3 has 12 residues. V lost 5 bases to trimming and J lost 4 bases, with 6 bases between them. The germline V gene has CDR1 MNHNY and CDR2 SVGAGI (reference sequence). DNA of the CDR3: TGTGCCAGCAGTCGTCAAAATCAGCCCCAGCATTTT. Protein sequence: CASSRQNQPQHF.

This clonotype was counted at least ten times. The chain recombines TRBV11-2 with TRBJ2-1; TRBD2 aligns across 8 bases. Losses at the gene ends were 0 bases for V and 8 bases for J; bases not matched to a gene: 3. Germline V CDR1 and CDR2: SGHAT, FQNNGV. The length of the CDR3 is 14 residues. The CDR3 is CASSLDRGGDEQFF. The DNA for the CDR3 is TGTGCCAGCAGCTTAGATCGGGGGGGGGATGAGCAGTTCTTC.

This clonotype was counted at least ten times. J is TRBJ1-4 and V is TRBV20-1; D may be TRBD1 (6 bases). V was clipped by 3 bases and J by 5 bases, with 16 bases between them. The CDR3 contains 15 residues. The germline gives CDR1 DFQATT, CDR2 SNEGSKA (reference sequence). The CDR3 DNA reads TGCAGTGCTAGGAGGGGGTTAGGACAGAATGAAAAACTGTTTTTT. Its translation is CSARRGLGQNEKLFF.

This clonotype was picked up a small number of times. This chain connects TRBV9 to TRBJ2-2; D gene ambiguous. The CDR3 spans 10 residues. With 7 bases removed from V and 7 bases from J, the gap between germline ends came to 5 bases. In germline, CDR1 is SGDLS, CDR2 YYNGEE. The CDR3 loop is CASSSGELFF. In nucleotides, the CDR3 is TGTGCCAGCTCTAGCGGGGAGCTGTTTTTT.

This clonotype was counted many times. The gene calls are TRBV11-2 and TRBJ2-7; D possibly corresponds to TRBD2 (6 bases). The CDR3 extends over 17 amino acids. V lost 4 bases to trimming and J lost 2 bases, with 21 bases between them. Germline loops: CDR1 SGHAT, CDR2 FQNNGV. CDR3 DNA sequence: TGTGCCAGCAGCTCCTCGCCGCGGGACGGACCTCCCTACGAGCAGTACTTC. Amino acids: CASSSSPRDGPPYEQYF.

The sample holds many counts of this clonotype. The chain carries TRBV19 and TRBJ2-7; D unresolved. Germline CDR1 and CDR2: LNHDA and SQIVND (reference sequence). The CDR3 is 13 residues long. Trimming stripped 6 bases from V and 0 bases from J, with 9 bases between. DNA of the CDR3: TGTGCCAGTAGCGGGCAGAGCTCCTACGAGCAGTACTTC. Protein: CASSGQSSYEQYF.

V usage is TRBV29-1 and J usage is TRBJ1-5; possibly TRBD1 for D (6 bases). Per germline, CDR1 SQVTM and CDR2 ANQGSEA. This CDR3 spans 15 amino acids. CDR3 protein: CSSTGRPYSNQPQHF. In DNA form, the CDR3 reads TGCAGTTCGACAGGAAGACCTTATAGCAATCAGCCCCAGCATTTT.

CDR3: CSGAGGAGAATNEQFF. The CDR3 DNA reads as TGCAGTGGGGCGGGAGGGGCGGGAGCAGCTACTAATGAGCAGTTCTTC. The chain is built from TRBV20-1 and TRBJ2-1; TRBD2 matches at 9 bases. Germline V CDR1 and CDR2: DFQATT, SNEGSKA (reference sequence). The CDR3 has 16 amino acids. V was clipped by 7 bases and J by 7 bases; unmatched bases: 17.

This clonotype was counted many times. The rearrangement joins TRBV7-2 to TRBJ2-1, with no clear D. Germline CDR1 reads SGHTA; CDR2 reads FQGNSA. CDR3 length: 12 amino acids. V lost 3 bases, J lost 6 bases, and 6 bases lay in between. The CDR3 DNA follows: TGTGCCAGCAGCTTTGGCCCCAATGAGCAGTTCTTC. It translates to CASSFGPNEQFF. Together with reference TRBV7-2 and TRBJ2-1, the CDR3 gives the full variable domain: GAGVSQSPSNKVTEKGKDVELRCDPISGHTALYWYRQSLGQGLEFLIYFQGNSAPDKSGLPSDRFSAERTGGSVSTLTIQRTQQEDSAVYLCASSFGPNEQFFGPGTRLTVL.

The genes are TRBV2 and TRBJ1-5, with D uncertain. CDR3 length: 16 amino acids. Trimming cost V 7 bases and J 6 bases, with 22 bases left between them. In germline, CDR1 is SNHLY, CDR2 FYNNEI. This CDR3 reads CASTRAGSVNIQPQHF. The CDR3 DNA sequence: TGTGCCAGCACAAGGGCGGGGTCGGTAAACATTCAGCCCCAGCATTTT.